The 30 T cell receptor beta chains below come from one sample, sequenced in a study of OX40 agonist ivuxolimab in advanced cancers. Assay used: immunoSEQ multiplex PCR; TCRdb lists only in-frame clones, some missing. The top ten hold about a sixth of the sample, which has tens of thousands of clones, 89% seen once. The starting material was CD4+ or CD8+ T cells sorted from blood, obtained in a trial of the OX40 agonist ivuxolimab. The receptors shown here come from an adult with an advanced solid tumor such as melanoma, head and neck, liver or kidney cancer.

The CDR3 spells CASSYSNNEQFF. CDR3 in DNA: TGTGCCAGCAGTTACTCGAACAATGAGCAGTTCTTC. The genes are TRBV6-5 and TRBJ2-1; D is unclear. This CDR3 spans 12 amino acids. The germline gives CDR1 MNHEY, CDR2 SVGAGI. V shed 0 bases and J shed 5 bases, with 2 bases lying between them.

This chain links TRBV4-3 with TRBJ2-7, with D tentatively TRBD2 (6 bases). The CDR3 is 13 residues long. The germline V gene has CDR1 LGHNA and CDR2 YSLEER. V shed 0 bases and J shed 6 bases, with 9 bases lying between them. The CDR3 here is CASSQEEGGEQYF. The CDR3 coding sequence is TGCGCCAGCAGCCAAGAGGAGGGAGGCGAGCAGTACTTC.

The chain carries TRBV27 and TRBJ1-6; maybe TRBD1 (6 bases). This CDR3 has 15 residues. Between the trimmed V and J ends, which lost 4 bases and 10 bases, there was a span of 17 bases. Germline assignment: CDR1 MNHEY and CDR2 SMNVEV (reference sequence). This chain's CDR3 is CASSSPQGLGSPLHF. The CDR3 DNA reads TGTGCCAGCAGTTCCCCCCAGGGGTTAGGATCACCCCTCCACTTT.

V gene TRBV7-9 combines with J gene TRBJ2-5; 7 positions match TRBD2. Germline V gene sequence: CDR1 SEHNR, CDR2 FQNEAQ (reference sequence). The J segment lost 4 bases and the V segment lost 0 bases, leaving 5 bases of the junction unmatched. The CDR3 contains 15 residues. In DNA, the CDR3 is TGTGCCAGCAGCTTAGCGGGAGGGCCGGGAGAGACCCAGTACTTC. It codes for CASSLAGGPGETQYF. Based on the CDR3 plus reference TRBV7-9 and TRBJ2-5, the full variable domain is DTGVSQNPRHKITKRGQNVTFRCDPISEHNRLYWYRQTLGQGPEFLTYFQNEAQLEKSRLLSDRFSAERPKGSFSTLEIQRTEQGDSAMYLCASSLAGGPGETQYFGPGTRLLVL.

The CDR3 loop is CASSQFQTPFNYGYTF. The DNA for the CDR3 is TGCGCCAGCAGTCAATTCCAGACACCCTTTAACTATGGCTACACCTTC. The chain employs TRBV23-1 and TRBJ1-2; D ambiguous. TRBV23-1 is sorted into the ORF group, with uncertain function. CDR3 length: 16 residues. The germline V and J ends were trimmed by 1 base and 1 base, with 13 bases remaining between them.

This clone was counted a single time. The chain couples TRBV4-3 to TRBJ2-7; 7 bases line up with TRBD2. After removal of 0 bases from V and 2 bases from J, the junction contained 16 bases not matched to a gene. The CDR3 runs 19 residues. The germline V gene has CDR1 LGHNA and CDR2 YSLEER. The CDR3 sequence is CASSQEGVLAEVPTYEQYF. The CDR3 nucleotides read TGCGCCAGCAGCCAAGAAGGGGTGCTAGCGGAAGTCCCTACCTACGAGCAGTACTTC.

This clone was observed a single time. The CDR3 sequence: CASSLRTGELFF. The CDR3 coding sequence is TGTGCCAGCAGTTTAAGGACAGGGGAGCTGTTTTTT. V and J are TRBV28 and TRBJ2-2, with D possibly matching TRBD1 (5 bases). CDR3 size: 12 residues. The V and J ends lost 2 bases and 8 bases respectively, with 6 bases between them. Germline values: CDR1 MDHEN, CDR2 SYDVKM.

The genes are TRBV14 and TRBJ2-1; 12 positions agree with TRBD2. Germline CDR1 SGHDN, CDR2 FVKESK. Trimming removed 4 bases from V and 0 bases from J; junction bases left unmatched: 10. The CDR3 length is 19 residues. CDR3 in DNA: TGTGCCAGCAGCCCCCCGGGACTAGCGGGCTCGTTCTCCTACAATGAGCAGTTCTTC. Translation: CASSPPGLAGSFSYNEQFF.

The chain links TRBV28 to TRBJ2-7, with D possibly being TRBD1 (6 bases). CDR1 and CDR2 from the germline V gene are MDHEN and SYDVKM. The CDR3 is 13 residues long. Deletions cut 6 bases from V and 3 bases from J, with 12 bases between. This CDR3 reads CASSFTGNYEQYF. CDR3 sequence (DNA): TGTGCCAGCAGCTTTACAGGGAACTACGAGCAGTACTTC.

V usage is TRBV14 and J usage is TRBJ2-7, with a tentative D call TRBD2 (7 bases). This CDR3 region has 15 residues. CDR1 and CDR2 (germline): SGHDN, FVKESK. Trimming pared 1 base from V and 7 bases from J, leaving 17 bases between. The CDR3 protein is CASSQGGGPGLEQYF. The DNA of the CDR3 is TGTGCCAGCAGCCAAGGGGGGGGGCCTGGATTAGAGCAGTACTTC.

The rearrangement links TRBV27 to TRBJ2-5, with D perhaps matching TRBD1 (8 bases). V shed 2 bases and J shed 2 bases, with 15 bases lying between them. Germline V gene data show CDR1 as MNHEY and CDR2 as SMNVEV (reference sequence). CDR3 length equals 16 residues. The CDR3, as DNA: TGTGCCAGCAGTTTAGGGGGGGGGACAGGACAAGAGACCCAGTACTTC. This translates into CASSLGGGTGQETQYF.

The rearrangement links TRBV25-1 to TRBJ1-1; D is unclear. The CDR3 covers 15 residues. V was clipped by 5 bases and J by 0 bases, with 13 bases between them. CDR1 is MGHDK, CDR2 SYGVNS, per germline. The CDR3 DNA sequence: TGTGCCAGCAGTCCCCGAAGGCGGTTGAACACTGAAGCTTTCTTT. Protein sequence: CASSPRRRLNTEAFF. Full variable domain (remainder filled in from reference TRBV25-1 and TRBJ1-1): EADIYQTPRYLVIGTGKKITLECSQTMGHDKMYWYQQDPGMELHLIHYSYGVNSTEKGDLSSESTVSRIRTEHFPLTLESARPSHTSQYLCASSPRRRLNTEAFFGQGTRLTVV.

The chain recombines TRBV7-9 with TRBJ2-5; D remains ambiguous. The V gene lost 5 bases and the J gene lost 3 bases, with 7 bases spanning the gap. The CDR3 extends over 12 amino acids. The germline gives CDR1 SEHNR, CDR2 FQNEAQ (reference sequence). The CDR3 sequence: CASSPSEETQYF. CDR3 DNA sequence: TGTGCCAGCAGCCCATCTGAAGAGACCCAGTACTTC.

CDR3 sequence (DNA): TGTGCCAGCAGCGGCAGGGGGCGCAGGGAGACCCAGTACTTC. Translation: CASSGRGRRETQYF. V usage is TRBV9 and J usage is TRBJ2-5; 8 bases map to TRBD1. The length of the CDR3 is 14 residues. In germline, CDR1 is SGDLS, CDR2 YYNGEE. Unmatched junction bases numbered 6, after V lost 3 bases and J lost 5 bases. Supplemented by reference TRBV9 and TRBJ2-5, the full variable domain reads DSGVTQTPKHLITATGQRVTLRCSPRSGDLSVYWYQQSLDQGLQFLIQYYNGEERAKGNILERFSAQQFPDLHSELNLSSLELGDSALYFCASSGRGRRETQYFGPGTRLLVL.

The chain uses TRBV9 and TRBJ1-2; D remains unclear. Germline lookup yields CDR1 SGDLS and CDR2 YYNGEE. The CDR3 loop spans 17 amino acids. V lost 1 base and J lost 0, with 16 bases in between. In DNA form, the CDR3 reads TGTGCCAGCAGCGTATGGATTCTGGTGGAGGCTAACTATGGCTACACCTTC. It specifies CASSVWILVEANYGYTF.

CDR3 loop: CASSLYAGGADTQYF. The CDR3 nucleotides are TGTGCCAGCAGCTTATATGCGGGAGGGGCAGATACGCAGTATTTT. The V call is TRBV11-2, the J call TRBJ2-3, with 9 positions matching TRBD2. The CDR3 sequence is 15 residues long. Germline assignment: CDR1 SGHAT and CDR2 FQNNGV. V shed 2 bases, J shed 4 bases, and the junction held 4 bases outside the gene matches.

The rearrangement links TRBV13 to TRBJ2-7, with 9 nucleotides matching TRBD2. The CDR3 is 15 amino acids. V lost 2 bases to trimming and J lost 6 bases; unmatched junction nucleotides: 8. CDR1 and CDR2 (germline): PRHDT, FYEKMQ (reference sequence). CDR3 nucleotide sequence: TGTGCCAGCAGCTTAACTCGTGGACTAGCGAGCGAGCAGTACTTC. Translated, it gives CASSLTRGLASEQYF.

The V call is TRBV28, the J call TRBJ2-3; D possibly corresponds to TRBD2 (5 bases). The CDR3 is 15 amino acids. The V gene lost 6 bases and the J gene lost 5 bases, with 18 bases spanning the gap. The germline CDR1 and CDR2 sequences are MDHEN and SYDVKM. The CDR3 DNA reads as TGTGCCAGCAGCCCGGGAACAGCGAAGGAAGATACGCAGTATTTT. Encoded protein: CASSPGTAKEDTQYF. The whole variable domain, filled in from reference TRBV28 and TRBJ2-3, reads DVKVTQSSRYLVKRTGEKVFLECVQDMDHENMFWYRQDPGLGLRLIYFSYDVKMKEKGDIPEGYSVSREKKERFSLILESASTNQTSMYLCASSPGTAKEDTQYFGPGTRLTVL.

The gene calls are TRBV28 and TRBJ1-1; D may be TRBD1 (5 bases). The CDR3 length is 15 residues. The V gene lost 5 bases and the J gene lost 0 bases, with 13 bases spanning the gap. CDR1 and CDR2 from the germline V gene are MDHEN and SYDVKM. The CDR3 spells CASSPAGTLNTEAFF. CDR3 coding DNA: TGTGCCAGCAGTCCTGCCGGGACGCTGAACACTGAAGCTTTCTTT. The whole variable domain, filled in from reference TRBV28 and TRBJ1-1, reads DVKVTQSSRYLVKRTGEKVFLECVQDMDHENMFWYRQDPGLGLRLIYFSYDVKMKEKGDIPEGYSVSREKKERFSLILESASTNQTSMYLCASSPAGTLNTEAFFGQGTRLTVV.

The rearrangement uses TRBV5-4 and TRBJ2-2; 7 bases agree with TRBD1. Germline V gives CDR1 SGHNT, CDR2 YYREEE (reference sequence). The length of the CDR3 is 16 residues. After removal of 4 bases from V and 5 bases from J, the junction contained 11 bases not matched to a gene. CDR3 amino acids: CASSQITGELTGELFF. The CDR3 DNA sequence: TGTGCCAGCAGCCAAATCACAGGGGAGTTAACCGGGGAGCTGTTTTTT.

This chain uses TRBV2 with TRBJ1-1; 7 nucleotides agree with TRBD1. Germline V gives CDR1 SNHLY, CDR2 FYNNEI. The CDR3 is made up of 15 amino acids. V trimming: 3 bases; J trimming: 0 bases; junction bases outside the gene matches: 4. The CDR3 sequence is CASSDTGTVNTEAFF. The DNA for the CDR3 is TGTGCCAGCAGTGATACAGGGACAGTGAACACTGAAGCTTTCTTT.

This clone was observed a handful of times. The rearrangement uses TRBV12-5 and TRBJ2-7; TRBD2 aligns across 9 bases. The V gene's germline CDR1 is LGHNT and CDR2 FRNRAP. Trimming cost V 5 bases and J 6 bases; bases outside gene matches: 2. CDR3 size: 12 residues. This CDR3 reads CASGLAGLEQYF. The CDR3 region has the DNA TGTGCTAGTGGTCTAGCGGGACTCGAGCAGTACTTC.

The chain combines TRBV28 with TRBJ2-5, with 10 positions matching TRBD1. The trim removed 4 bases at V and 6 bases at J, leaving 11 bases unmatched. This CDR3 comprises 16 residues. Germline V gene data show CDR1 as MDHEN and CDR2 as SYDVKM. The CDR3 nucleotides are TGTGCCAGCAGTTCGACAGGGGGCTTGTGGAAAAAGACCCAGTACTTC. Its protein is CASSSTGGLWKKTQYF. The full variable domain, with the rest looked up from reference TRBV28 and TRBJ2-5, is DVKVTQSSRYLVKRTGEKVFLECVQDMDHENMFWYRQDPGLGLRLIYFSYDVKMKEKGDIPEGYSVSREKKERFSLILESASTNQTSMYLCASSSTGGLWKKTQYFGPGTRLLVL.

The chain has TRBV28 and TRBJ2-7; no clear D. Trimming removed 2 bases from V and 6 bases from J, with 8 bases in between. CDR3 length: 12 amino acids. CDR1 and CDR2 from the germline V gene are MDHEN and SYDVKM. The DNA of the CDR3 is TGTGCCAGCAGTTTAAGGTTCTCCGAGCAGTACTTC. Residues: CASSLRFSEQYF.

This clone was observed once. This sequence joins TRBV7-4 and TRBJ2-5; 13 bases line up with TRBD2. Germline assignment: CDR1 SGHVT and CDR2 SQSDAQ. The ends lost 1 base at V and 4 bases at J; junction bases unmatched: 0. This CDR3 is 15 amino acids long. CDR3 sequence (DNA): TGTGCCAGCAGCTTAGGACTAGCGGGAGGAGAGACCCAGTACTTC. This encodes CASSLGLAGGETQYF.

The chain uses TRBV7-8 and TRBJ1-2, with 12 bases fitting TRBD1. Germline V gene sequence: CDR1 SGHVS, CDR2 FQNEAQ. V lost 5 bases to trimming and J lost 3 bases; unmatched junction nucleotides: 4. The CDR3 has 15 residues. The CDR3: CASSPGTGGHYGYTF. The CDR3 DNA reads as TGTGCCAGCAGCCCCGGGACAGGGGGCCACTATGGCTACACCTTC.

The chain employs TRBV29-1 and TRBJ2-1; 7 bases are a match to TRBD2. The V gene's germline CDR1 is SQVTM and CDR2 ANQGSEA. CDR3 length equals 13 residues. Trimming took 7 bases from V and 9 from J; bases not matched to a gene: 12. The CDR3 reads CSGGSGDYGEQFF. For the CDR3, the DNA is TGCAGCGGAGGGAGCGGGGATTACGGTGAGCAGTTCTTC.

V gene TRBV15 combines with J gene TRBJ1-1; D is unresolved. Germline assignment: CDR1 LNHNV and CDR2 YYDKDF (reference sequence). V gave up 1 base and J gave up 1 base, with 7 bases separating them. The CDR3 runs to 14 residues. CDR3 protein: CATSRATGNTEAFF. The CDR3 nucleotides read TGTGCCACCAGCAGAGCGACGGGGAACACTGAAGCTTTCTTT. Full variable domain (remainder filled in from reference TRBV15 and TRBJ1-1): DAMVIQNPRYQVTQFGKPVTLSCSQTLNHNVMYWYQQKSSQAPKLLFHYYDKDFNNEADTPDNFQSRRPNTSFCFLDIRSPGLGDTAMYLCATSRATGNTEAFFGQGTRLTVV.

The gene calls are TRBV5-6 and TRBJ2-7; maybe TRBD1 (5 bases). CDR1 is SGHDT and CDR2 is YYEEEE in the germline V gene. V was shortened by 4 bases and J by 3 bases, with 14 bases between the two germline ends. This CDR3 is 14 amino acids long. The CDR3 DNA reads as TGTGCCAGCAGCGTGAGACAGCGACACTACGAGCAGTACTTC. It yields the protein CASSVRQRHYEQYF.

The table lists this clone with a few counts. J is TRBJ2-2 and V is TRBV9, with D tentatively TRBD1 (6 bases). The CDR3 runs 17 residues. The germline V gene has CDR1 SGDLS and CDR2 YYNGEE. V lost 0 bases, J lost 2 bases, and 14 bases lay in between. CDR3 loop: CASSVGNRGGNTGELFF. Here the CDR3 DNA reads TGTGCCAGCAGCGTAGGTAATAGAGGGGGTAACACCGGGGAGCTGTTTTTT.